This TCR beta chain appears in the sequencing data of a study of T cells of healthy individuals. TCRdb re-derived calls from the 5' RACE reads in MiXCR, one entry per CDR3 protein. The sample has about 96,000 distinct CDR3 sequences; around 17% are singletons. This CDR3 comprises 13 residues. From germline, CDR1 is SQVTM and CDR2 ANQGSEA. Trimming took 0 bases from V and 9 from J, leaving 15 bases between them. The V call is TRBV29-1, the J call TRBJ2-7; no clear D. The TCR was taken from a human donor in good health. The CDR3 sequence is CSVEEVGRNVQYF. As DNA, the CDR3 is TGCAGCGTTGAAGAAGTGGGCAGAAATGTGCAGTACTTC.